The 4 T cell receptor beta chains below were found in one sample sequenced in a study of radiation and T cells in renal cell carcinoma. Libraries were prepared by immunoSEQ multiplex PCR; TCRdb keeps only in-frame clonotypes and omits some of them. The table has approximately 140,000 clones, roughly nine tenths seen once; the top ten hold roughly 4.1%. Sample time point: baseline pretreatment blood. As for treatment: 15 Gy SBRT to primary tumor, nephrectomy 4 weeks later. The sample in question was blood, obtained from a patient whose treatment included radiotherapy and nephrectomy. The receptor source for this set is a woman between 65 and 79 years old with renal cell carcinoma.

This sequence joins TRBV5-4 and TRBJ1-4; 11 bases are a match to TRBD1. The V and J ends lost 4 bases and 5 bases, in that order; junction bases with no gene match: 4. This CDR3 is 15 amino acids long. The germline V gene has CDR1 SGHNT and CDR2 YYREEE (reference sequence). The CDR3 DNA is TGTGCCAGCAGCCCAGGGACAGGGGGGAATGAAAAACTGTTTTTT. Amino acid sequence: CASSPGTGGNEKLFF.

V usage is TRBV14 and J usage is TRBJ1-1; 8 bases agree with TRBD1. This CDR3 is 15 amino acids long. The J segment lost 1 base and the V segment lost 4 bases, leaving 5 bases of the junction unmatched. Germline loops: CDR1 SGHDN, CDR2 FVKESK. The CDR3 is CASSPIGQGNTEAFF. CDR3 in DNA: TGTGCCAGCAGCCCCATCGGACAGGGGAACACTGAAGCTTTCTTT. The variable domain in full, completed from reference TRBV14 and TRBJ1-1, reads EAGVTQFPSHSVIEKGQTVTLRCDPISGHDNLYWYRRVMGKEIKFLLHFVKESKQDESGMPNNRFLAERTGGTYSTLKVQPAELEDSGVYFCASSPIGQGNTEAFFGQGTRLTVV.

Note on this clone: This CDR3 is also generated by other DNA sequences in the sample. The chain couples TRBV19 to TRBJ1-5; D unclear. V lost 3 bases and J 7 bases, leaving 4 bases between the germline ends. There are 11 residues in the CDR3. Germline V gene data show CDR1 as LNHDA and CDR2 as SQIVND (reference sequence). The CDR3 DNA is TGTGCCAGTAGTATTGGGCAGCCCCAGCATTTT. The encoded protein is CASSIGQPQHF.

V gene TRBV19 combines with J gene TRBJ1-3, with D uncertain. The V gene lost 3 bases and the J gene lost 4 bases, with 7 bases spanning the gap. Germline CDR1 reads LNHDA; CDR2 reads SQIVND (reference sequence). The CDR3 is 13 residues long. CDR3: CASSINPGNTIYF. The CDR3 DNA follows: TGTGCCAGTAGTATTAACCCCGGAAACACCATATATTTT.